This T cell receptor (beta chain) was captured in a study of CD8 T cells in ankylosing spondylitis. This clonotype appeared a few times. Using quantitative 5'-RACE with molecular barcodes, the authors made TCR beta libraries. In TCRdb, the 5' RACE reads were re-called with MiXCR into one record per CDR3 protein. The sample has 300,000 to 400,000 distinct CDR3 sequences; 20% are singletons. In germline, CDR1 is LGHDT, CDR2 YNNKEL (reference sequence). There are 15 residues in the CDR3. Between the trimmed V and J ends, which lost 4 bases and 2 bases, there was a span of 15 bases. The V and J genes are TRBV3-1 and TRBJ2-7, with D maybe TRBD2 (6 bases). Material for sequencing was blood, either unsorted or a sorted T cell fraction (not recorded which). The sequence derives from a male donor with ankylosing spondylitis or in good health (not recorded which). The DNA for the CDR3 is TGTGCCAGCAGCCCCCCTGCGGGGTTCCCCTACGAGCAGTACTTC. Amino acid sequence: CASSPPAGFPYEQYF.